The rows below give T cell receptor beta chains drawn from one sample of a study of cytomegalovirus exposure and HLA in healthy donors. Assay: immunoSEQ multiplex PCR; the TCRdb copy retains only in-frame clones and omits some. The sample carries around 130,000 clones, about 80% recorded once. Sample: PBMCs. The receptors originated from a male donor in good health and CMV-seronegative. The CDR3 runs from the conserved cysteine through the conserved F or W. D genes are given only for firm matches. The size field is filled for only some rows; it gives once, few, many or a size class.

j_call | v_call | clone_size | d_call | cdr3_nt | cdr3_aa
TRBJ2-1 | TRBV11-3 | few | TRBD1 | TGTGCCAGCAGCTTAGTCGGACAGGGGGGGAATGAGCAGTTCTTC | CASSLVGQGGNEQFF
TRBJ2-7 | TRBV7-8 | . | TRBD2 | TGTGCCAGCAGCTTGTACCAAGCGGGGGGGCGGTACGAGCAGTACTTC | CASSLYQAGGRYEQYF
TRBJ2-7 | TRBV21-1 | . | . | TGTGCCAGCAGCACCCGGGGGGGACTAGCGGGAGCTTCCTACGAGCAGTACTTC | CASSTRGGLAGASYEQYF
TRBJ2-2 | TRBV7-2 | . | . | TGTGCCAGCAGCCTACGTGGAGGGTGGAGCACCGGGGAGCTGTTTTTT | CASSLRGGWSTGELFF
TRBJ1-3 | TRBV11-2 | . | TRBD1 | TGTGCCAGCAGCCGGGGACAGGGGTTCTCTGGAAACACCATATATTTT | CASSRGQGFSGNTIYF
TRBJ1-2 | TRBV28 | . | TRBD1 | TGTGCCAGTAGCAGGACAGGACGAGCTAACTATGGCTACACCTTC | CASSRTGRANYGYTF
TRBJ1-2 | TRBV2 | . | . | TGTGCCAGCATATCCCGGGACTATGGCTACACCTTC | CASISRDYGYTF
TRBJ2-7 | TRBV11-2 | . | TRBD1 | TGTGCCAGCAGCTTAGCGTACAGGGGGCAGAACTACGAGCAGTACTTC | CASSLAYRGQNYEQYF
TRBJ1-1 | TRBV15 | . | TRBD1 | TGTGCCACCAGCAGAGAAATGACCCAGAGGGGGCGAAACACTGAAGCTTTCTTT | CATSREMTQRGRNTEAFF
TRBJ1-1 | TRBV13 | . | . | TGTGCCAGCAGCTTAGTTCCGGGACTCCGGGGAAACACTGAAGCTTTCTTT | CASSLVPGLRGNTEAFF
TRBJ1-1 | TRBV6-5 | . | TRBD1 | TGTGCCAGCAGTTACTCCGGGACAGGGTTGAACACTGAAGCTTTCTTT | CASSYSGTGLNTEAFF
TRBJ1-5 | TRBV19 | . | TRBD1 | TGTGCCAGTAGCTTCCTAGGACAGGATCAGCCCCAGCATTTT | CASSFLGQDQPQHF
TRBJ1-4 | TRBV7-7 | . | . | TGTGCCAGCAGCTTGAGGGAGGGTCATGAAAAACTGTTTTTT | CASSLREGHEKLFF
TRBJ2-1 | TRBV27 | . | TRBD1 | TGTGCCAGCAGTACGGGCCAGGGGGCGTACAATGAGCAGTTCTTC | CASSTGQGAYNEQFF
TRBJ1-2 | TRBV10-2 | . | . | TGCGCCAGCAGTGAGAATACAGAGATCTATGGCTACACCTTC | CASSENTEIYGYTF
TRBJ1-6 | TRBV30 | . | . | TGTGCCTGGAGTGTGGGGCAGGGTAATTCACCCCTCCACTTT | CAWSVGQGNSPLHF
TRBJ1-2 | TRBV2 | few | TRBD1 | TGTGCCAGCAGTCCACAGGGGACCTATGGCTACACCTTC | CASSPQGTYGYTF
TRBJ2-4 | TRBV7-3 | . | TRBD1 | TGTGCCAGCAGCCCGACAGGGGGAAACATTCAGTACTTC | CASSPTGGNIQYF
TRBJ1-3 | TRBV9 | . | . | TGTGCCAGCAGCGTAGGTTCCCCTTGGGGACAAGGAAACACCATATATTTT | CASSVGSPWGQGNTIYF
TRBJ1-1 | TRBV30 | . | . | TGTGCCTGGAGTCCTACAGGGAGTTGGTCTGAAGCTTTCTTT | CAWSPTGSWSEAFF
TRBJ2-7 | TRBV7-9 | . | . | TGTGCCAGCAGCCCCTCCTTCTACGAGCAGTACTTC | CASSPSFYEQYF
TRBJ1-1 | TRBV7-6 | . | . | TGTGCCAGCAGCTTATTTAGGGGGATGAACACTGAAGCTTTCTTT | CASSLFRGMNTEAFF
TRBJ1-2 | TRBV7-2 | . | TRBD1 | TGTGCCAGCAGCCCGACAGGGTATGGCTACACCTTC | CASSPTGYGYTF
TRBJ2-3 | TRBV2 | few | TRBD2 | TGTGCCAGCAGGGCCGGACTAGCGGGAGGAGTAGATACGCAGTATTTT | CASRAGLAGGVDTQYF
TRBJ1-5 | TRBV6-7 | . | TRBD1 | TGTGCCAGCAGTGACAAGACAGGGTCGAGCAATCAGCCCCAGCATTTT | CASSDKTGSSNQPQHF
TRBJ2-7 | TRBV28 | . | TRBD2 | TGTGCCAGCAGTTTGGCCCGAGCGGGGGGGCCTAAAGAGCAGTACTTC | CASSLARAGGPKEQYF
TRBJ1-6 | TRBV9 | once | . | TGTGCCAGCAGCGCCGGGACATATAATTCACCCCTCCACTTT | CASSAGTYNSPLHF